These 25 T cell receptor beta chains share one sample of origin, sequenced in a study of blood T cell repertoires in COVID-19. Generated by immunoSEQ multiplex PCR, the TCRdb table keeps only in-frame clones and is missing some. The sample includes about 81,000 clones, 89% of them seen just once. Sequencing was done on a sample of peripheral blood. These receptors were taken from a woman older than 75 with active COVID-19.

V and J are TRBV6-5 and TRBJ2-7; TRBD2 might be the D (5 bases). Trimming removed 7 bases at V and 2 bases at J, with 12 bases between. Germline V gives CDR1 MNHEY, CDR2 SVGAGI. CDR3 size: 13 residues. CDR3 amino acids: CASTSTGTYEQYF. Here the CDR3 DNA reads TGTGCCAGCACTTCGACCGGGACCTACGAGCAGTACTTC.

This chain uses TRBV9 with TRBJ2-7; D remains unclear. CDR3 length: 13 residues. Deletions cut 3 bases from V and 0 bases from J, with 7 bases between. Germline CDR1 reads SGDLS; CDR2 reads YYNGEE. The CDR3 sequence: CASSASPSYEQYF. The DNA for the CDR3 is TGTGCCAGCAGCGCGAGCCCCTCCTACGAGCAGTACTTC.

The rearrangement uses TRBV5-6 and TRBJ2-5; D is uncertain. Germline V gene lookup returns CDR1 SGHDT and CDR2 YYEEEE. The V end was cut by 4 bases, the J end by 3 bases, with 19 bases between. This CDR3 contains 16 residues. CDR3 nucleotides: TGTGCCAGCAGCCCCATCGCAGGTCAGGCTAAAGAGACCCAGTACTTC. Amino acids: CASSPIAGQAKETQYF.

V and J are TRBV7-2 and TRBJ1-5; TRBD1 is a possible D gene (5 bases). The ends were cut back, 5 bases at V and 7 bases at J, with 12 bases in the middle. CDR3 length: 13 amino acids. Germline V lookup: CDR1 SGHTA, CDR2 FQGNSA. The CDR3 DNA is TGTGCCAGCAGCCCCCAGGGAAGGCAGCCCCAGCATTTT. Translating it yields CASSPQGRQPQHF.

The gene calls are TRBV7-9 and TRBJ2-4; D is unclear. CDR3 length: 15 amino acids. Germline CDR1 is SEHNR and CDR2 is FQNEAQ (reference sequence). The V end was cut by 2 bases, the J end by 0 bases, with 8 bases between. CDR3 sequence (DNA): TGTGCCAGCAGCTTATTTTCTCTAGCCAAAAACATTCAGTACTTC. Translation gives CASSLFSLAKNIQYF. Looking up the rest from reference TRBV7-9 and TRBJ2-4 gives the full variable domain: DTGVSQNPRHKITKRGQNVTFRCDPISEHNRLYWYRQTLGQGPEFLTYFQNEAQLEKSRLLSDRFSAERPKGSFSTLEIQRTEQGDSAMYLCASSLFSLAKNIQYFGAGTRLSVL.

The chain uses TRBV5-6 and TRBJ2-3; a weak D match, TRBD2 (6 bases). Germline assignment: CDR1 SGHDT and CDR2 YYEEEE. Between the trimmed V and J ends, which lost 4 bases and 0 bases, there was a span of 9 bases. The CDR3 has 14 amino acids. CDR3: CASSPGGSTDTQYF. DNA of the CDR3: TGTGCCAGCAGCCCTGGAGGGAGCACAGATACGCAGTATTTT.

Points on this clone: In the same sample, other DNA sequences code for this CDR3. The gene calls are TRBV6-5 and TRBJ2-7; 8 nucleotides match TRBD1. This CDR3 has 15 amino acids. Germline CDR1 reads MNHEY; CDR2 reads SVGAGI. V trimming: 2 bases; J trimming: 2 bases; junction bases outside the gene matches: 5. The CDR3 protein is CASSYSGQGTYEQYF. DNA of the CDR3: TGTGCCAGCAGTTACAGCGGACAGGGAACCTACGAGCAGTACTTC.

The V call is TRBV7-2, the J call TRBJ1-2; D is undetermined. The CDR3 is 13 amino acids. With 1 base removed from V and 4 bases from J, the gap between germline ends came to 7 bases. Looked up from germline, CDR1 is SGHTA and CDR2 is FQGNSA. The CDR3 region is CASSLVTAYGYTF. For the CDR3, the DNA is TGTGCCAGCAGCTTAGTAACAGCCTATGGCTACACCTTC.

This clone has just one count. The rearrangement uses TRBV7-2 and TRBJ1-6, with D perhaps matching TRBD1 (5 bases). V shed 6 bases and J shed 9 bases, with 24 bases lying between them. CDR3 size: 17 residues. The germline V gene encodes CDR1 SGHTA and CDR2 FQGNSA. The CDR3 bases are TGTGCCAGCAGTTCGGGGCGGGGGGACGAGAGAATTTCACCCCTCCACTTT. Protein product: CASSSGRGDERISPLHF.

Here the CDR3 DNA reads TGTGCCAGCAGTTTGGATGGGGGACTACCTACCGGGGAGCTGTTTTTT. Protein product: CASSLDGGLPTGELFF. The chain links TRBV28 to TRBJ2-2, with 7 bases that match TRBD2. V gave up 3 bases and J gave up 5 bases; unmatched junction bases: 9. Germline assignment: CDR1 MDHEN and CDR2 SYDVKM. The CDR3 has 16 amino acids.

The rearrangement joins TRBV5-1 to TRBJ2-7, with 10 bases fitting TRBD1. There are 14 residues in the CDR3. The V gene end was trimmed by 4 bases and the J gene end by 3 bases; junction bases not matched to a gene: 4. CDR1 and CDR2 from the germline V gene are SGHRS and YFSETQ. The CDR3 protein is CASSTGQGRYEQYF. The CDR3, as DNA: TGCGCCAGCAGCACGGGACAGGGGCGCTACGAGCAGTACTTC. The full variable domain, rest sourced from reference TRBV5-1 and TRBJ2-7, is KAGVTQTPRYLIKTRGQQVTLSCSPISGHRSVSWYQQTPGQGLQFLFEYFSETQRNKGNFPGRFSGRQFSNSRSEMNVSTLELGDSALYLCASSTGQGRYEQYFGPGTRLTVT.

The chain is built from TRBV3-1 (or the pseudogene TRBV3-2) and TRBJ2-1, with D hard to call. V lost 4 bases to trimming and J lost 6 bases, with 10 bases between them. The CDR3 has 13 amino acids. Germline CDR1 is LGHDT and CDR2 is YNNKEL (reference sequence). CDR3 sequence reads: CASSRESPNEQFF. The CDR3 DNA reads TGTGCCAGCAGCCGCGAAAGTCCCAATGAGCAGTTCTTC.

The chain recombines TRBV6-5 with TRBJ2-5, with TRBD2 identical over 8 bases. Losses at the gene ends were 9 bases for V and 4 bases for J; bases not matched to a gene: 10. This CDR3 has 14 amino acids. Germline V gene data show CDR1 as MNHEY and CDR2 as SVGAGI. The CDR3 reads CASKGSGGGETQYF. CDR3 DNA: TGTGCCAGTAAGGGGTCCGGGGGGGGAGAGACCCAGTACTTC.

The J gene is TRBJ1-3, the V gene TRBV7-2; the match to TRBD1 covers 9 bases. V shed 4 bases and J 2 bases; nucleotides not matched to a gene: 6. This CDR3 spans 16 amino acids. Germline assignment: CDR1 SGHTA and CDR2 FQGNSA. The CDR3: CASSWGQGGAGNTIYF. CDR3 in DNA: TGTGCCAGCAGCTGGGGACAGGGTGGCGCTGGAAACACCATATATTTT.

This clone has a handful of counts. The J gene is TRBJ1-1, the V gene TRBV5-6; maybe TRBD1 (6 bases). The V gene's germline CDR1 is SGHDT and CDR2 YYEEEE. V lost 5 bases, J lost 10 bases, and 21 bases lay in between. The CDR3 covers 14 residues. This CDR3 reads CASRQQGVIAGAFF. CDR3 nucleotide sequence: TGTGCCAGCAGACAACAGGGTGTCATCGCGGGAGCTTTCTTT. The variable domain in full, with the rest retrieved from reference TRBV5-6 and TRBJ1-1, is DAGVTQSPTHLIKTRGQQVTLRCSPKSGHDTVSWYQQALGQGPQFIFQYYEEEERQRGNFPDRFSGHQFPNYSSELNVNALLLGDSALYLCASRQQGVIAGAFFGQGTRLTVV.

This clone was found once. The chain joins TRBV6-5 to TRBJ2-5; D possibly corresponds to TRBD1 (6 bases). The V end lost 7 bases, the J end lost 4 bases, and 13 bases lay between the germline ends. The length of the CDR3 is 13 residues. CDR1 and CDR2 from the germline V gene are MNHEY and SVGAGI. For the CDR3, the DNA is TGTGCCAGCAAAAACTCCAGGGGAGAGACCCAGTACTTC. Translated, it gives CASKNSRGETQYF.

The chain employs TRBV28 and TRBJ2-4, with D tentatively TRBD2 (5 bases). The CDR3 has 15 residues. The V end was cut by 2 bases, the J end by 1 base, with 9 bases between. Per the germline V gene, CDR1 is MDHEN and CDR2 is SYDVKM. The CDR3 here is CASSLTRGAKNIQYF. In DNA, the CDR3 is TGTGCCAGCAGTTTAACCCGAGGGGCCAAAAACATTCAGTACTTC.

The CDR3 spells CSASAGLAGVVLDTQYF. The CDR3 nucleotides are TGCAGTGCTAGTGCCGGGCTAGCGGGAGTAGTTTTAGATACGCAGTATTTT. The chain joins TRBV20-1 to TRBJ2-3; 10 bases line up with TRBD2. The CDR3 length is 17 residues. The V and J ends lost 3 bases and 5 bases, in that order; junction bases with no gene match: 14. From germline, CDR1 is DFQATT and CDR2 SNEGSKA (reference sequence).

This chain's CDR3 is CASSQVGATNEKLFF. DNA of the CDR3: TGCGCCAGCAGCCAAGTGGGAGCAACTAATGAAAAACTGTTTTTT. J is TRBJ1-4 and V is TRBV4-3; no clear D. Trimming stripped 1 base from V and 0 bases from J, with 6 bases between. CDR1 LGHNA and CDR2 YSLEER come from the germline V gene. This CDR3 is 15 amino acids long.

The rearrangement links TRBV28 to TRBJ2-7; TRBD2 might be the D (5 bases). Trimming cost V 7 bases and J 6 bases, with 19 bases left between them. CDR3 size: 14 residues. Germline CDR1 is MDHEN and CDR2 is SYDVKM. The CDR3 DNA is TGTGCCAGCATCCACTCCAGAGGGCTGGCCGAGCAGTACTTC. This gives the protein CASIHSRGLAEQYF.

This chain links TRBV5-4 with TRBJ2-1; possibly TRBD2 for D (6 bases). The CDR3 length is 15 residues. Germline CDR1 and CDR2: SGHNT and YYREEE (reference sequence). Trimming stripped 1 base from V and 4 bases from J, with 12 bases between. CDR3 amino acids: CASSLLSGSYNEQFF. The CDR3 DNA sequence: TGTGCCAGCAGCTTGCTAAGCGGGTCGTACAATGAGCAGTTCTTC.

CDR3 coding DNA: TGCGCCAGCAGCCCTGTAGCGGGAGGGTACGAGCAGTACTTC. It translates to CASSPVAGGYEQYF. The V and J genes are TRBV5-1 and TRBJ2-7; 11 nucleotides match TRBD2. The CDR3 covers 14 residues. Germline V gene sequence: CDR1 SGHRS, CDR2 YFSETQ. After removal of 4 bases from V and 4 bases from J, the junction contained 4 bases not matched to a gene.

This clone was picked up one time. The rearrangement uses TRBV9 and TRBJ1-3; maybe TRBD1 (5 bases). Deletions cut 2 bases from V and 4 bases from J, with 16 bases between. CDR1 is SGDLS, CDR2 YYNGEE, per germline. The CDR3 loop spans 16 amino acids. The CDR3 spells CASSVLAQGFGNTIYF. The CDR3 DNA reads as TGTGCCAGCAGCGTCTTAGCCCAGGGATTCGGAAACACCATATATTTT.

The CDR3 sequence is CATSRYSGGEAFF. The CDR3 nucleotides read TGTGCCACCAGCAGATACTCTGGTGGTGAAGCTTTCTTT. The V gene is TRBV15, the J gene TRBJ1-1, with D uncertain. V gave up 2 bases and J gave up 7 bases, with 11 bases separating them. This CDR3 has 13 residues. Germline CDR1 LNHNV, CDR2 YYDKDF (reference sequence).

The chain joins TRBV18 to TRBJ2-1, with D perhaps TRBD1 (6 bases). CDR3 length equals 17 residues. Germline lookup yields CDR1 KGHSH and CDR2 LQKENI. Trimming cost V 6 bases and J 0 bases, with 18 bases left between them. CDR3 loop: CASSARGERRSYNEQFF. CDR3 DNA: TGTGCCAGCTCCGCCAGGGGCGAGCGCCGCTCCTACAATGAGCAGTTCTTC.